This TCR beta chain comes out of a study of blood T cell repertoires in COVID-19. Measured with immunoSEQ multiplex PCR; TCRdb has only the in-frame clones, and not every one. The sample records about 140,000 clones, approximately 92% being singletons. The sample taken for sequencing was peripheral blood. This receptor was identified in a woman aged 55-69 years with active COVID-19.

The CDR3 DNA follows: TGTGCCAGCTCACCCCCCAGGGGAGCTCCGAGTGGATCCTACAATGAGCAGTTCTTC. It codes for CASSPPRGAPSGSYNEQFF. V usage is TRBV18 and J usage is TRBJ2-1; D might be TRBD1 (6 bases). Trimming pared 3 bases from V and 1 base from J, leaving 22 bases between. The germline CDR1 and CDR2 sequences are KGHSH and LQKENI. CDR3 length: 19 amino acids.